There are many counts of the clone carrying this TCR beta chain. A single record per CDR3 protein comes from TCRdb applying MiXCR to the 5' RACE reads. The table records fewer than 200,000 distinct CDR3 sequences, 9.8% of them present only once. The sample comes from a study of CD8 T cells in ankylosing spondylitis. Germline lookup yields CDR1 SEHNR and CDR2 FQNEAQ (reference sequence). The CDR3 loop spans 15 amino acids. Trimming took off 3 bases at V and 0 bases at J, with 11 bases between the two ends. The TCR sequence derives from a female donor with ankylosing spondylitis or in good health (not recorded which). Sequenced material: blood, either unsorted or a sorted T cell fraction (not recorded which). The chain recombines TRBV7-9 with TRBJ2-5, with D perhaps matching TRBD1 or TRBD2 (6 bases each). The CDR3 region has the DNA TGTGCCAGCAGCTTCTGGCGGGACAACCAAGAGACCCAGTACTTC. It yields the protein CASSFWRDNQETQYF.